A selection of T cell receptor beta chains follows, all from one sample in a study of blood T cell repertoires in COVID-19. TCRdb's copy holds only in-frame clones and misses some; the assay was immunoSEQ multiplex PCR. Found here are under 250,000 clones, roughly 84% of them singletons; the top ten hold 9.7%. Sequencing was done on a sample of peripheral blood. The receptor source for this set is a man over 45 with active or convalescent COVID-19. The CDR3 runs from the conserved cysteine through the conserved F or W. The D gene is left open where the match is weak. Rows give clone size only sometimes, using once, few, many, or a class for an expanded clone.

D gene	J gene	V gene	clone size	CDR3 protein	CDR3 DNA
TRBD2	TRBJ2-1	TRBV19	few	CASSNLAGLYNEQFF	TGTGCCAGTAGTAACTTAGCGGGTCTATACAATGAGCAGTTCTTC
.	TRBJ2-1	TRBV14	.	CASSPLEVTRGGRNNEQFF	TGTGCCAGCAGCCCACTAGAAGTGACCCGCGGGGGCCGAAACAATGAGCAGTTCTTC
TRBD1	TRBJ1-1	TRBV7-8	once	CASSQGVALDTEAFF	TGTGCCAGCAGCCAGGGGGTGGCGTTGGACACTGAAGCTTTCTTT
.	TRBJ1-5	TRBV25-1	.	CASSGTESNQPQHF	TGTGCCAGCAGTGGGACAGAAAGCAATCAGCCCCAGCATTTT
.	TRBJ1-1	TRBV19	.	CASSTRGTEAFF	TGTGCCAGTAGTACGCGGGGAACTGAAGCTTTCTTT
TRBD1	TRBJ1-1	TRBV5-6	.	CASSWLTGVGTEAFF	TGTGCCAGCAGCTGGCTGACAGGGGTCGGCACTGAAGCTTTCTTT
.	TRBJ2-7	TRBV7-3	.	CASSLRGGVRSSYEQYF	TGTGCCAGCAGCTTACGCGGCGGGGTAAGGAGCTCCTACGAGCAGTACTTC
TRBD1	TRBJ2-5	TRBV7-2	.	CASSLALTGGSGGTQYF	TGTGCCAGCAGCTTAGCTTTAACAGGGGGCTCGGGAGGGACCCAGTACTTC
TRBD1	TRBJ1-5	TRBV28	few	CASSFRKGTGDQPQHF	TGTGCCAGCAGTTTCCGCAAAGGGACAGGGGATCAGCCCCAGCATTTT
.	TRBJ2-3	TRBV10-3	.	CAISGSVGTDTQYF	TGTGCCATCAGTGGCAGCGTCGGCACAGATACGCAGTATTTT
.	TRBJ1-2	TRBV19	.	CASIIASNYGYTF	TGTGCCAGTATTATAGCGTCTAACTATGGCTACACCTTC
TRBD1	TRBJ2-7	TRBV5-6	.	CASSLVGTGWGEQYF	TGTGCCAGCAGCTTGGTCGGGACAGGGTGGGGTGAGCAGTACTTC
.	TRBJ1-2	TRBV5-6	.	CASSPRQSLYGYTF	TGTGCCAGCAGCCCCAGACAGAGTCTATATGGCTACACCTTC
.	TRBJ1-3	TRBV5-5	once	CASSLVTYTSGNTIYF	TGTGCCAGCAGCTTGGTGACATACACCTCTGGAAACACCATATATTTT
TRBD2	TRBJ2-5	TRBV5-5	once	CASSLVASGGAKTQYF	TGTGCCAGCAGCTTGGTGGCTAGCGGGGGGGCAAAGACCCAGTACTTC
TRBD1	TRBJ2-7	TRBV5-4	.	CASSSMGQGSGEQYF	TGTGCCAGCAGCTCCATGGGACAGGGGTCGGGAGAGCAGTACTTC